The source of this TCR beta chain is a study of cytomegalovirus exposure and HLA in healthy donors (dated by TCRdb to the late 2010s). Describing the broader study: An earlier analysis of roughly 630 of the donors reported more than 250 Gb of sequence data and 117 million unique TCR beta sequences from about 200 million T cells. An early release that covered around 590 HLA-typed donors contained approximately 300 gigabases of sequencing data and 65 million to 100 million unique TCR sequences. The genetic ancestry cluster associated with self-reported Caucasian donors included 70% to 85% of the roughly 380 genotyped donors. The aim of the study was to test whether cataloging public T cell receptors could identify signatures of past pathogen exposure. The study used immunosequencing to profile the T cell repertoires of about 670 subjects and linked those repertoires to cytomegalovirus serostatus. In addition to the first cohort of approximately 670 subjects, a separate validation cohort of 120 different subjects was used. The study combined high-throughput TCR immunosequencing, statistical association of individual TCRs with disease status, and machine learning to predict cytomegalovirus infection status. To study patterns of TCR occurrence, a later analysis re-analyzed previously published TCR beta repertoires from 700 or so donors and added high-resolution HLA genotyping. The later analysis used no new phenotypic data to find candidate immune exposures, relying instead on TCR beta sequences and their occurrence across donors. In an earlier analysis of several hundred of the donors, high-throughput TCR beta sequencing was used to judge whether each TCR beta V gene segment behaved as functional or pseudogenic. Donor age, sex, ethnicity and CMV serostatus were compiled together with the repertoire data. Genome-wide SNP genotypes for about 60% of the roughly 670 donors were used in a later genetic analysis, which treated that subset as a discovery cohort. All discovery cohort repertoires had been generated using a single sequencing platform. Both class I and class II loci were covered by HLA typing, at four-digit resolution. The number of typed donors differed by locus: 629-630 for A, B, C, DRB1 and DQB1; some 500 for DQA1; roughly 600 for DPA1; and 400 to 480 for DPB1. Because of strong linkage in the cohort, a few DR-DQ haplotypes were treated as single units for association and clustering. On average, over 200,000 unique TCR beta nucleotide sequences were sequenced per donor among some 430 genotyped donors of the cohort, with roughly 18% of those sequences being non-productive. Points the paper makes about the study in general: Cytomegalovirus status was reported to be diagnosed by the classifier with high specificity and sensitivity in both the original and validation cohorts. In a later genetic analysis, a missense DCLRE1C variant was associated with V-gene and J-gene trimming of TCR beta chains, and the association was replicated in an independent cohort. A cluster of highly shared sequence variants was judged likely to represent a technical artifact of the sequencing pipeline. At a false discovery rate of 0.05, a later analysis linked roughly 17,000 TCR beta sequences to specific HLA alleles. A further reported finding was that TCR beta sequences accurately predicted the HLA-A and HLA-B alleles for most subjects in the first cohort. Linkage disequilibrium might explain the correlated functional status among segregating V segments, but an unknown experimental factor could not be excluded. CMV serostatus was the only immune exposure information available for the cohort. Because the 87-base-pair reads could not distinguish some IMGT-functional V segments, including TRBV6-2 and TRBV6-3, those segments were excluded. The presence/absence analyses assumed that sequencing depth was roughly uniform across donors, and that assumption may not be true. In a later analysis, HLA-associated TCR beta chains were found to be more clonally expanded and to have lower generation probabilities than equally common non-associated chains. Because HLA typing was unavailable for some donors at each locus, only the typed subset was used in association tests. The earlier analysis of some 540 of the donors excluded some 15 rarely observed V segments, including chromosome 9 orphons, because counts were too low. In an earlier analysis of 587 of the donors, most TCR beta V segments appeared in productive rearrangements about 87% or about 30% of the time, broadly matching IMGT annotations. In a later analysis, several top co-occurrence clusters were reported to appear linked to parvovirus B19, influenza, CMV and Epstein-Barr virus. The authors suggested that the approach could potentially be generalized to other disease states and immunological phenotypes. Most CMV-associated TCR beta chains appeared to be HLA-restricted in a later analysis, and the HLA associations seemed to be driven largely by CMV exposure. Strong co-occurrence of HLA alleles, especially DR and DQ, made assigning TCR associations to individual alleles difficult. In the study, approximately 150 TCR beta chains were listed as associated with cytomegalovirus. In a later analysis, the rate of TCR association differed among HLA loci, with DRB1 alleles having the most associated TCRs and HLA-C alleles having the fewest. In a later genetic analysis, fewer N-insertions in productive TCRs were reported among donors in an Asian-associated ancestry cluster than the roughly 710-donor mean. Across donors, most TCR sequences were observed very rarely, whereas some public TCRs were present in many individuals. A few of the identified cytomegalovirus-associated TCR beta chains were confirmed in vitro to be specific for cytomegalovirus antigens. The cohort was sequenced for TCR beta chains only, and without alpha or paired-chain data the features that could be detected were limited.

Library preparation employed the immunoSEQ multiplex PCR assay. For the multiplex PCR, a mixture combining 60 forward primers for TCR Vbeta segments and 13 reverse primers for TCR Jbeta segments was used. Amplification of the CDR3 region of rearranged TCR beta genes was performed with a multiplex PCR assay on genomic DNA. The Illumina HiSeq System was used to sequence the amplified TCR beta libraries as 87-base-pair reads. The paper's data handling went like this. In a later analysis, tens of millions of unique TCR beta chains were counted across the 500 to 850 repertoires, and roughly 11 million of these chains were shared by at least two donors. A nearest-neighbor algorithm error-corrected the raw reads and collapsed the reads into unique sequences, merging closely related sequences to remove PCR and sequencing errors. CDR3 sequences were aligned to IMGT reference sequences to assign V, D and J gene segments. For a sequence to be retained, a match of at least six nucleotides to both a V gene segment and a J gene segment was required. A rearrangement counted as productive if the CDR3 had no stop codons and remained in frame with V and J, and every other rearrangement counted as non-productive. Following IMGT convention, CDR3 was defined as the stretch from the second conserved V-encoded cysteine up to the conserved J-encoded phenylalanine. The earlier analysis of 550 to 650 of the donors excluded any sequence lacking an unambiguous match to a single V gene segment. In an earlier analysis of 587 of the donors, V segments were called functional above 56.7% productive rearrangements and were called segregating when the between-donor standard deviation exceeded 5%. A statistical classification framework was built to diagnose cytomegalovirus status from the catalog of TCR beta chain sequences. In a later analysis, TCR nucleotide sequences were compared against IMGT/GENE-DB human TR gene sequences so that V and J genes could be assigned. A later analysis assigned CDR3 sequences and most-parsimonious VDJ recombination scenarios with the TCRdist pipeline. A later analysis defined each TCR beta chain by its CDR3 amino acid sequence plus V-gene family, and excluded reads lacking a unique V-gene family. As a way to deal with suspected cross-contamination and a sequencing artifact, a later analysis dropped approximately 590 nucleotide sequences that were highly shared and had low generation probability. For each public chain, a later analysis derived a clonal expansion index from normalized ranks of inferred template counts within each repertoire. In a later analysis, generation probabilities were computed using a VDJ recombination model fitted to out-of-frame rearrangements, and the results were checked against IGoR. A later analysis scored TCR-TCR, TCR-HLA and TCR-CMV co-occurrence with hypergeometric tests, applying a repertoire-size bias correction to TCR pairs. In a later analysis, false discovery rates were estimated by permuting HLA or CMV assignments 20 times. In a later analysis, co-occurring TCRs were grouped using DBSCAN, with TCRdist sequence similarity added in when clustering inside HLA-allele-positive subsets. For co-occurrence clustering, repertoires with fewer than 30,000 or more than 120,000 public chains were excluded, along with roughly five repertoires with anomalous nucleotide sharing. TCRdb limited this immuneACCESS table to in-frame rearrangements with V and J called. A share of clones is missing; checked studies link under half to unresolved V genes, and the rest is unexplained. D and trimming were read from the DNA, whereas the V and J calls and clone size are those reported in that table. In all, the sample holds 180,000 or so clones, and 75% to 80% of those were seen once. The top ten hold around 15% of the sample.

The cohort comprised around 690 healthy bone marrow donors. Cohort members were all nominally healthy when sampled, although unrecorded immune exposures were likely present. The donor tested CMV seropositive and was one of the 289 seropositive cohort members. A peripheral blood sample was collected from each donor, and TCR beta sequencing was performed on peripheral blood mononuclear cells. The Qiagen DNeasy Blood Extraction Kit was used to extract genomic DNA from the blood cell samples. The V end gives up 4 bases and the J end 0 bases, leaving 3 bases in the junction not matched to a gene. From a lookup of the germline V gene, CDR1 and CDR2 are KGHSH and LQKENI. Counted from cysteine to phenylalanine, this CDR3 has 15 amino acids. Of the read, only the CDR3 DNA is kept; its 45 bases are in frame from base 1. In regard to this clone: This clone's antigen is unknown. No much larger clonotype is one base removed from it; base qualities were not supplied. In the same sample, other DNA sequences code for this CDR3.

Sequencing was done on a sample of PBMCs. The source is a man in his fifties or sixties in good health and CMV-seropositive. Here the chain combines TRBV18 and TRBJ1-5; 7 central nucleotides agree with TRBD1. The nucleotides are TGTGCCAGCTCACGGGACAGCAATAGCAATCAGCCCCAGCATTTT. Its product reads: CASSRDSNSNQPQHF.